A single sample is the source of the 18 T cell receptor beta chains below, sequenced in a study of T cell responses to AZD1222 COVID-19 vaccine listed by TCRdb under 2021. Taken with the paper, the label for time point translates to: baseline before first vaccination. Library creation used the immunoSEQ multiplex PCR assay. TCRdb provides this immuneACCESS table in a form limited to in-frame rearrangements. Some clones are lacking; in checked studies, under half of them reflect an unresolved V gene, and why the rest are absent is not known. Recorded for this sample are about 84,000 clones; more than 80% of them occurred a single time. Of the sample, 31% is held by the ten largest clones. Sequences were derived from peripheral blood, sampled on day 0 of AZD1222 vaccination. The receptor set was obtained from an adult in good health.

This chain links TRBV7-2 with TRBJ1-1, with D unresolved. V was clipped by 1 base and J by 1 base, with 4 bases between them. This CDR3 has 13 amino acids. Germline V gives CDR1 SGHTA, CDR2 FQGNSA. The CDR3 is CASSLDPNTEAFF. CDR3 nucleotide sequence: TGTGCCAGCAGCTTAGACCCGAACACTGAAGCTTTCTTT. The variable domain in full, completed from reference TRBV7-2 and TRBJ1-1, reads GAGVSQSPSNKVTEKGKDVELRCDPISGHTALYWYRQSLGQGLEFLIYFQGNSAPDKSGLPSDRFSAERTGGSVSTLTIQRTQQEDSAVYLCASSLDPNTEAFFGQGTRLTVV.

The J gene is TRBJ1-1, the V gene TRBV29-1, with 11 bases aligning to TRBD1. The length of the CDR3 is 11 residues. Germline V gene sequence: CDR1 SQVTM, CDR2 ANQGSEA. Trimming took 6 bases from V and 10 from J; bases not matched to a gene: 4. CDR3 nucleotides: TGCAGCGTCTGGACAGGGGGCAGAGCTTTCTTT. Translated: CSVWTGGRAFF.

This rearrangement joins TRBV27 to TRBJ2-7; tentative D call: TRBD1 (6 bases). The CDR3 spans 13 residues. V was trimmed by 9 bases and J by 2 bases, leaving 14 bases between them. Germline V gene lookup returns CDR1 MNHEY and CDR2 SMNVEV (reference sequence). The CDR3 loop is CARRTGWAYEQYF. The DNA of the CDR3 is TGTGCCAGGAGAACAGGGTGGGCCTACGAGCAGTACTTC.

CDR3 loop: CASSDSTGNTGELFF. Written as DNA, the CDR3 is TGTGCCAGCAGTGACTCGACAGGAAACACCGGGGAGCTGTTTTTT. The chain uses TRBV6-4 and TRBJ2-2, with D tentatively TRBD1 (6 bases). CDR3 length: 15 amino acids. Between the trimmed V and J ends, which lost 0 bases and 2 bases, there was a span of 7 bases. Looked up from germline, CDR1 is MRHNA and CDR2 is SNTAGT.

V and J are TRBV9 and TRBJ2-1; a possible D gene is TRBD2 (6 bases). This CDR3 comprises 14 residues. Deletions cut 0 bases from V and 4 bases from J, with 8 bases between. Germline V gene lookup returns CDR1 SGDLS and CDR2 YYNGEE. The CDR3, as DNA: TGTGCCAGCAGCGTAGGGACTACTTACAATGAGCAGTTCTTC. Its protein is CASSVGTTYNEQFF.

The chain is built from TRBV7-6 and TRBJ2-1, with TRBD2 matching 8 bases. Germline CDR1 SGHVS, CDR2 FNYEAQ. The junction had 19 bases not matched to a gene; V was cut back by 3 bases and J by 9 bases. The CDR3 length is 18 residues. CDR3 coding DNA: TGTGCCAGCAGCTTCTCCCGGGGGGGGGCGACTCCTCGGTTTGAGCAGTTCTTC. Translated: CASSFSRGGATPRFEQFF.

V and J are TRBV7-3 and TRBJ1-1; D is unresolved. The CDR3 length is 13 residues. The germline V gene has CDR1 SGHTA and CDR2 FQGTGA. With 2 bases removed from V and 3 bases from J, the gap between germline ends came to 7 bases. The CDR3 spells CASSLYGHTEAFF. CDR3 bases: TGTGCCAGCAGCTTATACGGACACACTGAAGCTTTCTTT. The whole variable domain, filled in from reference TRBV7-3 and TRBJ1-1, reads GAGVSQTPSNKVTEKGKYVELRCDPISGHTALYWYRQSLGQGPEFLIYFQGTGAADDSGLPNDRFFAVRPEGSVSTLKIQRTERGDSAVYLCASSLYGHTEAFFGQGTRLTVV.

This chain joins TRBV27 and TRBJ1-1; D call uncertain. Trimming pared 7 bases from V and 4 bases from J, leaving 13 bases between. Germline CDR1 is MNHEY and CDR2 is SMNVEV (reference sequence). The CDR3 extends over 13 amino acids. CDR3 nucleotides: TGTGCCAGCATGGACCACAGTGGCACTGAAGCTTTCTTT. This translates into CASMDHSGTEAFF.

The rearrangement links TRBV11-3 to TRBJ2-1; D may be TRBD1 or TRBD2 (5 bases each). This CDR3 is 14 amino acids long. The germline gives CDR1 SGHNT, CDR2 YENEEA. V lost 4 bases to trimming and J lost 15 bases, with 22 bases between them. In DNA, the CDR3 is TGTGCCAGCAGCTCAGGGCCGGCCGGGACGCAGAGGTTCTTC. Its protein product is CASSSGPAGTQRFF.

V usage is TRBV18 and J usage is TRBJ1-2; no reliable D call. The CDR3 runs to 13 residues. Trimming removed 1 base at V and 8 bases at J, with 11 bases between. Germline CDR1 is KGHSH and CDR2 is LQKENI. CDR3 nucleotide sequence: TGTGCCAGCTCACCACGAATCCCGGACGGCTACACCTTC. This gives the protein CASSPRIPDGYTF.

The V gene is TRBV10-3, the J gene TRBJ2-1; 7 bases agree with TRBD1. The V segment lost 6 bases and the J segment 4 bases; nucleotides outside the gene matches: 6. The CDR3 sequence is 14 residues long. In germline, CDR1 is ENHRY, CDR2 SYGVKD. This CDR3 is CAISSGQEYNEQFF. For the CDR3, the DNA is TGTGCCATCAGCTCCGGACAGGAGTACAATGAGCAGTTCTTC.

The CDR3, as DNA: TGCGCCAGCAGCCAAGGTCGAGGGGGCAGGGCGGACACTGAAGCTTTCTTT. This codes for CASSQGRGGRADTEAFF. The gene calls are TRBV4-1 and TRBJ1-1; 7 bases agree with TRBD1. Germline V CDR1 and CDR2: MGHRA, YSYEKL. The V segment lost 1 base and the J segment 3 bases; nucleotides outside the gene matches: 11. The CDR3 is made up of 17 amino acids.

The chain couples TRBV6-1 to TRBJ1-5; D gene uncertain. In germline, CDR1 is MNHNS, CDR2 SASEGT. The CDR3 runs 14 residues. The V end lost 3 bases, the J end lost 2 bases, and 8 bases lay between the germline ends. CDR3 amino acids: CASSERAGNQPQHF. DNA of the CDR3: TGTGCCAGCAGTGAGCGCGCAGGCAATCAGCCCCAGCATTTT.

In the case of this clone: One junction end disagrees with the germline gene, perhaps due to a read error. This chain joins TRBV28 and TRBJ1-6; TRBD1 might be the D (5 bases). The CDR3 runs 14 residues. In germline, CDR1 is MDHEN, CDR2 SYDVKM. The CDR3 spells CATSSPGSNSPLHF. CDR3 coding DNA: TGTGCCACCAGTTCGCCAGGGTCGAATTCACCCCTCCACTTT.

This clone has a handful of counts. The J gene is TRBJ1-6, the V gene TRBV9; 8 bases agree with TRBD1. CDR3 length: 15 residues. Looked up from germline, CDR1 is SGDLS and CDR2 is YYNGEE. V lost 2 bases, J lost 8 bases, and 6 bases stayed unmatched. CDR3 in amino acids: CASSVGTGWDSPLHF. The CDR3 DNA reads as TGTGCCAGCAGCGTGGGGACAGGTTGGGATTCACCCCTCCACTTT. Combining the CDR3 with reference TRBV9 and TRBJ1-6 gives the whole variable domain DSGVTQTPKHLITATGQRVTLRCSPRSGDLSVYWYQQSLDQGLQFLIQYYNGEERAKGNILERFSAQQFPDLHSELNLSSLELGDSALYFCASSVGTGWDSPLHFGNGTRLTVT.

The V and J genes are TRBV11-2 and TRBJ1-3; D uncertain. This CDR3 is built from 13 residues. Germline CDR1 reads SGHAT; CDR2 reads FQNNGV. Trimming removed 3 bases at V and 0 bases at J, with 3 bases between. CDR3 DNA: TGTGCCAGCAGCTTTAACTCTGGAAACACCATATATTTT. Its protein product is CASSFNSGNTIYF.

This clone was counted once. This chain connects TRBV7-2 to TRBJ2-5; D is ambiguous. The CDR3 length is 14 residues. Trimming removed 8 bases at V and 7 bases at J, with 20 bases between. CDR1 is SGHTA and CDR2 is FQGNSA in the germline V gene. The DNA of the CDR3 is TGTGCCAGCCTACGGGTAGGCTTAGATTTGACCCAGTACTTC. The encoded protein is CASLRVGLDLTQYF.

The genes are TRBV10-1 and TRBJ2-5; 15 nucleotides align to TRBD2. This CDR3 spans 17 amino acids. CDR1 WNHNN and CDR2 SYGVQD come from the germline V gene (reference sequence). V was clipped by 4 bases and J by 3 bases; unmatched bases: 6. The CDR3 protein is CASSGTSGRAVEETQYF. The DNA of the CDR3 is TGCGCCAGCAGTGGGACTAGCGGGAGGGCCGTTGAAGAGACCCAGTACTTC.